The T cell receptor beta chain described here comes from a study of T cell responses to AZD1222 COVID-19 vaccine. Across the whole study: Timing groups of about 4 and about 12 weeks for second doses were pooled. Regarding the study as a whole: A mostly white British donor set with more females was recruited, and clonal diversity was possibly underestimated. At study baseline, merely five or six AZD1222 recipients were seropositive. Increased Spike-specific TCR breadth and depth were observed after two AZD1222 doses.

Assay: immunoSEQ multiplex PCR; the TCRdb copy retains only in-frame clones and omits some. Altogether some 97,000 clones are present, approximately 87% being singletons, with the ten largest covering more than 15%. For this clone: Antigen: not known.

The V end lost 4 bases, the J end lost 1 base, and 7 bases lay between the germline ends. CDR3 length: 13 amino acids. Germline V gene data show CDR1 as KGHSH and CDR2 as LQKENI. The material was peripheral blood, obtained on day 0 of AZD1222 vaccination. This sequence originates from an adult in good health. The chain uses TRBV18 and TRBJ1-1; perhaps TRBD1 as D (6 bases). The CDR3 spells CASSQGQNTEAFF. CDR3 coding DNA: TGTGCCAGCTCACAGGGACAGAACACTGAAGCTTTCTTT.